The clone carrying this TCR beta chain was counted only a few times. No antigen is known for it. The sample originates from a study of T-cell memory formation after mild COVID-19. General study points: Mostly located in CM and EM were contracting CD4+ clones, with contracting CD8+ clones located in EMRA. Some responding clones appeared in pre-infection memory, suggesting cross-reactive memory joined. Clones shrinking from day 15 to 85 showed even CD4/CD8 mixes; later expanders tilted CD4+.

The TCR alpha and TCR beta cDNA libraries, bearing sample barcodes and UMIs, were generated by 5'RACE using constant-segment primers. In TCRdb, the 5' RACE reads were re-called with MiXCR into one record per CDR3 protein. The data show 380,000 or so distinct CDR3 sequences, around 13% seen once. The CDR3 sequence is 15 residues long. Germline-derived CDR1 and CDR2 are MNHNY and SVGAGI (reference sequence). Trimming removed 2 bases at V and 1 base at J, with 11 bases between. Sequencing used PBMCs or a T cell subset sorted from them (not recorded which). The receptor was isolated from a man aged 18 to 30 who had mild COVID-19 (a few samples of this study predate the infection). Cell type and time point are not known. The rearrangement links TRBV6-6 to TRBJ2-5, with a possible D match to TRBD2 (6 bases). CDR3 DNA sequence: TGTGCCAGCAGTTACGCTAGCGAGTTCCAAGAGACCCAGTACTTC. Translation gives CASSYASEFQETQYF.